This T cell receptor beta chain emerged from a study of blood T cell repertoires in COVID-19 (TCRdb year 2020). Looking at the study overall: The collaborator samples originated in the United States, Italy and Spain and spanned the acute and convalescent phases of COVID-19. The material from the prospective study consisted of cDNA or gDNA derived from T cells, B-cell-depleted T cells, or PBMCs. Subjects who had been exposed to COVID-19, were actively infected with it, or had recovered from it provided the deeply sampled blood TCRbeta repertoires that made up the dataset. The repertoires were made available in a free public database intended to serve as a resource for research on the immune response to SARS-CoV-2. Samples came from the ongoing ImmuneRACE study (first 160 participants) plus 1,254 subjects from 6 global collaborators. A de-identified subject ID, COVID-19 status, age in years and sex were almost always included in the sample metadata. HLA class I and class II types, where available, came from metadata supplied by the sample provider rather than from assay-based typing.

Each collaborating institution followed its own protocols to collect whole blood in K2EDTA tubes. For TCRbeta analysis, collaborators shipped samples in one of three forms: frozen whole blood, isolated PBMCs, or DNA extracted from either of those sample types. TCRbeta CDR3 regions were amplified from genomic DNA using the immunoSEQ Assay, a bias-controlled multiplex PCR. Concerning the study's data processing: Nucleated cell counts per sample were estimated from amplification of reference gene primers within the assay. To quantify the absolute abundance of each unique TCRbeta CDR3 rearrangement, sequence reads were collapsed and filtered. Productive Simpson clonality was computed per sample as the square root of Simpson's diversity index over productive rearrangements. TCRdb holds this immuneACCESS table with in-frame rearrangements only. Some clones are missing; in checked studies, unresolved V genes explain under half, and the rest has no known cause. The V and J calls and clone size come from that table; D and trimming were worked out from the DNA. This sample comprises fewer than 40,000 clones, 70% to 90% of them detected only once. The ten top clones hold 14% of the sample.

In regard to this clone: Its antigen is not yet known. No much larger clone is present one base from it, and per-base qualities are unavailable.

General findings and caveats noted by the study authors: The quantity of clinical and demographic metadata differed by source and by participant and was supplied without curation.

The clonotype comes from a human donor in a cohort sampled during active COVID-19. The sequencing sample was made of peripheral blood.

For the CDR3, the sequence is CASSLDRVETQYF. The sequence in DNA is TGTGCCAGCAGCTTGGACAGGGTAGAGACCCAGTACTTC. The sequence links TRBV7-9 to TRBJ2-5; the junction holds 8 bases that match TRBD1. As encoded in the germline V gene (reference sequence), CDR1 is SEHNR while CDR2 is FQNEAQ. The junction shows trimming of 3 bases on V and 4 bases on J, and the gene matches do not reach 1 base of it. The CDR3 covers 13 residues, taking in both the cysteine and the phenylalanine. The entry retains the CDR3 DNA only, 39 bases that are in frame from base 1.